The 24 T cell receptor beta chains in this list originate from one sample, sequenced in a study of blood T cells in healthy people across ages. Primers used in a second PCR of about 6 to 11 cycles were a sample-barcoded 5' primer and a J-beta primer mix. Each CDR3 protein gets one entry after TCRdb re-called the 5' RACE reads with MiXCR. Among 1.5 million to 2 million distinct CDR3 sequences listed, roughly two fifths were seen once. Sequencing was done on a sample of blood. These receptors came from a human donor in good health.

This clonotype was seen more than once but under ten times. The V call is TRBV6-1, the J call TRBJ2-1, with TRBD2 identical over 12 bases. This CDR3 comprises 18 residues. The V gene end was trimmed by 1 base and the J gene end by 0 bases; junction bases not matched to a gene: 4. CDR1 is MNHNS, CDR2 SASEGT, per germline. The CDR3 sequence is CASSEVASGGASYNEQFF. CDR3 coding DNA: TGTGCCAGCAGTGAAGTGGCTAGCGGGGGGGCCTCCTACAATGAGCAGTTCTTC.

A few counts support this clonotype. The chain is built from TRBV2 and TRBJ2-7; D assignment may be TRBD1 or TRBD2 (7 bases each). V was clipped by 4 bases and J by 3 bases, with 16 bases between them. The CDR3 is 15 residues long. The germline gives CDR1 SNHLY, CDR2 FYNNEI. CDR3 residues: CASSATGRGLYEQYF. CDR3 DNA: TGTGCCAGCAGTGCCACAGGGAGGGGGCTCTACGAGCAGTACTTC.

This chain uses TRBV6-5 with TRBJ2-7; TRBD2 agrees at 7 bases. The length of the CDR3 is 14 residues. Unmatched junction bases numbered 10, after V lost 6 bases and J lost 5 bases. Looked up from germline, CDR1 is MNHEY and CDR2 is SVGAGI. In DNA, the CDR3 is TGTGCCAGCAGGCCCGGGGGGTGGGCGAACGAGCAGTACTTC. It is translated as CASRPGGWANEQYF.

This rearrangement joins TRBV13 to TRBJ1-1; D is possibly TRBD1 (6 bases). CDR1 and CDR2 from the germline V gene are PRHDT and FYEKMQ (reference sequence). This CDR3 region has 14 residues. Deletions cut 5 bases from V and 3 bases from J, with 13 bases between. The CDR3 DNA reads TGTGCCAGCAGCGTCGACGAGGGGGACACTGAAGCTTTCTTT. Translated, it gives CASSVDEGDTEAFF.

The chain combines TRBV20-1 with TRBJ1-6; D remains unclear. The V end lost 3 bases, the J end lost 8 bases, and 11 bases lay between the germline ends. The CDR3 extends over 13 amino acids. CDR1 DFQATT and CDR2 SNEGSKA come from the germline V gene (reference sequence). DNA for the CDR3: TGCAGTGCTAGTGATTCGGCTGATTCACCCCTCCACTTT. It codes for CSASDSADSPLHF.

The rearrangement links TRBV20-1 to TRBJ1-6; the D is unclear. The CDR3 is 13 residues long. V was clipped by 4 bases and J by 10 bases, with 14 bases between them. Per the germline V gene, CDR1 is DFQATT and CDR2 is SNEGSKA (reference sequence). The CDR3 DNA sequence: TGCAGTGCTACCGGGAGTTTGAGCTCACCCCTCCACTTT. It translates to CSATGSLSSPLHF.

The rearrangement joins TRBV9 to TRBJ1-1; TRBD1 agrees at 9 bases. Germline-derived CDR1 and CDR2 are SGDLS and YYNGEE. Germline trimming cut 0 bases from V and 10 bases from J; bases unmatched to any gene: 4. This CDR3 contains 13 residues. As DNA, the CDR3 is TGTGCCAGCAGCGTAGTTGGGGACAGGGTAGCTTTCTTT. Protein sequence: CASSVVGDRVAFF.

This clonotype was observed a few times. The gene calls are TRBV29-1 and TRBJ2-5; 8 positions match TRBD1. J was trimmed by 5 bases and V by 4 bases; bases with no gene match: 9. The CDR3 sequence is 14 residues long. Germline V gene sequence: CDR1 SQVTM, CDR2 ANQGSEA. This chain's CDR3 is CSVGKAGGVETQYF. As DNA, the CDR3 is TGCAGCGTTGGGAAGGCAGGGGGCGTGGAGACCCAGTACTTC.

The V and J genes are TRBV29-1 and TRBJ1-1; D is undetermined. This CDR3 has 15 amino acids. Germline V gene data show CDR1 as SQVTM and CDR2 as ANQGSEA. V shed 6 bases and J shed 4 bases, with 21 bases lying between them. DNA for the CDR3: TGCAGCGTCGGACGCGTTCGGCCGCAGTCCACTGAAGCTTTCTTT. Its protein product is CSVGRVRPQSTEAFF.

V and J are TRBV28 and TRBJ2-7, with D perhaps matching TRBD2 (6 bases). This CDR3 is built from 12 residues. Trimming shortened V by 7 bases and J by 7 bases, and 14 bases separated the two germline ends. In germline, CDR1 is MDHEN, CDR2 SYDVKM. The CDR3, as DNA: TGTGCCAGCATCGATTGGAGGGAGGAGCAGTACTTC. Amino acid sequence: CASIDWREEQYF. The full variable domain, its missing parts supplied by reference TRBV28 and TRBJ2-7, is DVKVTQSSRYLVKRTGEKVFLECVQDMDHENMFWYRQDPGLGLRLIYFSYDVKMKEKGDIPEGYSVSREKKERFSLILESASTNQTSMYLCASIDWREEQYFGPGTRLTVT.

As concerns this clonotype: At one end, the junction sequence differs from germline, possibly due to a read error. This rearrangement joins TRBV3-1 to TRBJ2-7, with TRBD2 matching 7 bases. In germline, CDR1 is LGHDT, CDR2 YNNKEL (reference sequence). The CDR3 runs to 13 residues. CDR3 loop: CASIFPGDYKQYF. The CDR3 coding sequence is TGTGCCAGCATCTTTCCGGGGGACTACAAGCAGTACTTC.

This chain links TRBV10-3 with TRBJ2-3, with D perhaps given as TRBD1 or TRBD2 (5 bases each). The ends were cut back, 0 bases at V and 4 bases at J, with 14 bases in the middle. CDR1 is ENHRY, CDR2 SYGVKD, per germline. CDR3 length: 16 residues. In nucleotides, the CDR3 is TGTGCCATCAGTGAGTCTCGGGGCACACACGCAGATACGCAGTATTTT. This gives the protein CAISESRGTHADTQYF.

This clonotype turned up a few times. In nucleotides, the CDR3 is TGTGCCAGCAGCCCCCGGACACTCCAAGAGACCCAGTACTTC. The encoded protein is CASSPRTLQETQYF. The rearrangement links TRBV11-1 to TRBJ2-5; possibly TRBD1 for D (5 bases). Per the germline V gene, CDR1 is SGHAT and CDR2 is FQDESV (reference sequence). The V gene lost 5 bases and the J gene lost 1 base, with 11 bases spanning the gap. CDR3 length equals 14 residues. Full variable domain (remainder filled in from reference TRBV11-1 and TRBJ2-5): EAEVAQSPRYKITEKSQAVAFWCDPISGHATLYWYRQILGQGPELLVQFQDESVVDDSQLPKDRFSAERLKGVDSTLKIQPAELGDSAMYLCASSPRTLQETQYFGPGTRLLVL.

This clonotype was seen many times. The CDR3 loop is CATSRDPGSGQETQYF. The CDR3 DNA sequence: TGTGCCACCAGCAGAGATCCGGGGTCAGGCCAAGAGACCCAGTACTTC. The chain combines TRBV15 with TRBJ2-5, with D possibly TRBD2 on 5 matching bases. The V and J ends lost 0 bases and 1 base respectively, with 12 bases between them. The CDR3 length is 16 residues. The germline CDR1 and CDR2 sequences are LNHNV and YYDKDF (reference sequence).

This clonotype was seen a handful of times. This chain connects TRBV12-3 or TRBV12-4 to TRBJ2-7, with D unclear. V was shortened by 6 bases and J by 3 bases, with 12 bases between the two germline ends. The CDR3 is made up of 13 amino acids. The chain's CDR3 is CASSPPMGYEQYF. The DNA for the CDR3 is TGTGCCAGCAGCCCCCCCATGGGCTACGAGCAGTACTTC.

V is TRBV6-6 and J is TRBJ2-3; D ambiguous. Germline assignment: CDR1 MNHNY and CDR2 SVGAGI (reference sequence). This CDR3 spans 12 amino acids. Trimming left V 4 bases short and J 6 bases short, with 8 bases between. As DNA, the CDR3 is TGTGCCAGCAGTTTCGTATGGGATACGCAGTATTTT. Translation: CASSFVWDTQYF.

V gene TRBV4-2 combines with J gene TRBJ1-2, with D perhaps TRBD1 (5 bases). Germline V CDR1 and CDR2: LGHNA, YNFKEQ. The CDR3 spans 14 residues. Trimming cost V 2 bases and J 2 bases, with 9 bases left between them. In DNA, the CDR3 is TGTGCCAGCAGCCAACGAGAGGGGAACTATGGCTACACCTTC. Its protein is CASSQREGNYGYTF.

The CDR3 protein is CASRWASGAHNEQFF. The CDR3 nucleotides read TGTGCCAGCAGGTGGGCTAGCGGGGCACACAATGAGCAGTTCTTC. This chain uses TRBV7-2 with TRBJ2-1; 9 positions agree with TRBD2. The length of the CDR3 is 15 residues. CDR1 SGHTA and CDR2 FQGNSA come from the germline V gene. Trimming cost V 6 bases and J 5 bases; bases outside gene matches: 8.

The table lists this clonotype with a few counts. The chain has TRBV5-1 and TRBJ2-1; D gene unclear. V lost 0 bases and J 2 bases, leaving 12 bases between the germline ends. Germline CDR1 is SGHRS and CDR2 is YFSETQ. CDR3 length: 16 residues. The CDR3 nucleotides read TGCGCCAGCAGCTTGGCCGGACGAGGAACCTACAATGAGCAGTTCTTC. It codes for CASSLAGRGTYNEQFF. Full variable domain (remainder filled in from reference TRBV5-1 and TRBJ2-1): KAGVTQTPRYLIKTRGQQVTLSCSPISGHRSVSWYQQTPGQGLQFLFEYFSETQRNKGNFPGRFSGRQFSNSRSEMNVSTLELGDSALYLCASSLAGRGTYNEQFFGPGTRLTVL.

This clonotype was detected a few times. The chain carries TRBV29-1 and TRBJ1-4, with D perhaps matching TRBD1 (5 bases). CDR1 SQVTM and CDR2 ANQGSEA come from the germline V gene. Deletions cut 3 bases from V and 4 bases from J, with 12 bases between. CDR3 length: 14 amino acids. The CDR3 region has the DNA TGCAGCGTTGACTTGGGACCCAGTAATGAAAAACTGTTTTTT. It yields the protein CSVDLGPSNEKLFF.

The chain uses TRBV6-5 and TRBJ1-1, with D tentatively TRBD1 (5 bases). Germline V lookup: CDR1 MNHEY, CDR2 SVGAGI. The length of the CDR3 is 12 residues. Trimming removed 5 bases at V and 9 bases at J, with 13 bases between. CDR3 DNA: TGTGCCAGCAGTCCCAGGGCAGGGAAAGCTTTCTTT. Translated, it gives CASSPRAGKAFF.

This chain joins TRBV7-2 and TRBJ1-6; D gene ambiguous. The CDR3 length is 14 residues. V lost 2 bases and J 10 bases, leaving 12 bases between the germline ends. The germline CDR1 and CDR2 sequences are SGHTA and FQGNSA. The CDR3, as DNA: TGTGCCAGCAGCTTATTGCCGGAAAGCTCACCCCTCCACTTT. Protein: CASSLLPESSPLHF.

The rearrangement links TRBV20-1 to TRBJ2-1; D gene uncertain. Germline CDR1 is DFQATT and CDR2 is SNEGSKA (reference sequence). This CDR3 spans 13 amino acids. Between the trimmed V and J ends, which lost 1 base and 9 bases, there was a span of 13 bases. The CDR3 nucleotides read TGCAGTGCTAGAGTTCCCGCGGCAGGTGAGCAGTTCTTC. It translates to CSARVPAAGEQFF.

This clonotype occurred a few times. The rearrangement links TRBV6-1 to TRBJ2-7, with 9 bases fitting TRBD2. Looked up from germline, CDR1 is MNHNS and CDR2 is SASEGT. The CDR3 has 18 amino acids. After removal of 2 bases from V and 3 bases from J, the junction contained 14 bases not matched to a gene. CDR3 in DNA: TGTGCCAGCAGTGAAATTTCCGCTAGCGGGGCTACCAACTACGAGCAGTACTTC. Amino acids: CASSEISASGATNYEQYF.